Sequencing of this T cell receptor beta chain was carried out in a study of CD8 T cells in Susac syndrome. Trimming shortened V by 1 base and J by 5 bases, and 11 bases separated the two germline ends. CDR1 is DFQATT, CDR2 SNEGSKA, per germline (reference sequence). The CDR3 sequence is 13 residues long. With random hexamers, roughly 0.45 to 1 ug RNA was reverse transcribed. TCRdb called the immunoSEQ multiplex PCR reads again in MiXCR, with one record for every CDR3 protein. The sample has about 150,000 distinct CDR3 sequences, approximately 94% seen once. V gene TRBV20-1 combines with J gene TRBJ1-1; tentative D call: TRBD1 (5 bases). The clonotype comes from a human donor with Susac syndrome. The sequencing sample was made of CD4+ T cells from PBMCs. This chain's CDR3 is CSARAYGGTEAFF. CDR3 sequence (DNA): TGCAGTGCTAGAGCTTACGGGGGAACTGAAGCTTTCTTT.